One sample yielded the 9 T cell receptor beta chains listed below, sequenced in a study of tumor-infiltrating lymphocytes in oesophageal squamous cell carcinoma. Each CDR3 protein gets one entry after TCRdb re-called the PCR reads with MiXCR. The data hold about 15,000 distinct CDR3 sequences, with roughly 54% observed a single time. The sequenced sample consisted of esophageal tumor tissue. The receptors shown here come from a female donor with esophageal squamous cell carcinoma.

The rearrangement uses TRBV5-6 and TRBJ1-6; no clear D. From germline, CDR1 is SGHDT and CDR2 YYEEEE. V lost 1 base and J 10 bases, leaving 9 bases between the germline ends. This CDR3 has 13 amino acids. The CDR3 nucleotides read TGTGCCAGCAGCTTGAAGTTGGGGTCACCCCTCCACTTT. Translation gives CASSLKLGSPLHF.

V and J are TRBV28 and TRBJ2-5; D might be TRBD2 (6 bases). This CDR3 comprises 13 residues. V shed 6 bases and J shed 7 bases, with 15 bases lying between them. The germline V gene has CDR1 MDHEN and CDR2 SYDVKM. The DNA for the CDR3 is TGTGCCAGCAGGCGGGGCGGGACGGGGACCCAGTACTTC. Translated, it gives CASRRGGTGTQYF.

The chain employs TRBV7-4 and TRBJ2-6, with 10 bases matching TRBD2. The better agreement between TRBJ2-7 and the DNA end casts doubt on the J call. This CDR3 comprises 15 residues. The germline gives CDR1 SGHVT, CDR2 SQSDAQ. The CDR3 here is CASSSGLARGNEQYF. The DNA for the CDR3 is TGTGCCAGCAGCTCGGGACTAGCGAGGGGGAATGAGCAGTACTTC.

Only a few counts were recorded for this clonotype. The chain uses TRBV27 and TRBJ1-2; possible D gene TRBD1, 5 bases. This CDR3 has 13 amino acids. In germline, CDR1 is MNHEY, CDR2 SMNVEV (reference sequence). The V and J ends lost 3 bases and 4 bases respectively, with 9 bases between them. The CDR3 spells CASSFGGGYGYTF. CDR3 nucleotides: TGTGCCAGCAGTTTCGGGGGGGGCTATGGCTACACCTTC.

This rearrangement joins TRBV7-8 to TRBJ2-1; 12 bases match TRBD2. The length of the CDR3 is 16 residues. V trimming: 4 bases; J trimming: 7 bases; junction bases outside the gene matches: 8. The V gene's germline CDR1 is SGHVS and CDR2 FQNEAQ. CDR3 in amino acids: CASSWLAGGPLNEQFF. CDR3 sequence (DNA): TGTGCCAGCAGCTGGCTAGCGGGAGGGCCTCTGAATGAGCAGTTCTTC.

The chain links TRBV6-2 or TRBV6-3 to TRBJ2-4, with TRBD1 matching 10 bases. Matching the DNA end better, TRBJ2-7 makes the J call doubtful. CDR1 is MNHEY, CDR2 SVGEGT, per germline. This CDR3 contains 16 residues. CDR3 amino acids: CASSYLPGTGDNEQYF. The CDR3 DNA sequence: TGTGCCAGCAGTTATCTCCCCGGGACAGGGGACAACGAGCAGTACTTC.

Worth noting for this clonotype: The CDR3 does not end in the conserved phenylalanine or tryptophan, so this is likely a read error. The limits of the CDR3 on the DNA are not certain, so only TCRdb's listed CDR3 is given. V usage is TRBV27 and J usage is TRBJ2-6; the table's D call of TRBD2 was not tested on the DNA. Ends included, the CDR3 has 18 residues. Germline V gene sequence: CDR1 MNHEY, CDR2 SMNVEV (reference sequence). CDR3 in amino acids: CASSPLAGGSYNEQFFGA.

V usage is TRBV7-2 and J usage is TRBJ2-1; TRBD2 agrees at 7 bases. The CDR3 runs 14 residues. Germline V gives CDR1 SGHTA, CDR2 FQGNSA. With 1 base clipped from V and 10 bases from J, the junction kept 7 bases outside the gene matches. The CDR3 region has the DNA TGTGCCAGCAGCTTAGAAGCGGGAACCTACGAGCAGTTCTTC. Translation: CASSLEAGTYEQFF.

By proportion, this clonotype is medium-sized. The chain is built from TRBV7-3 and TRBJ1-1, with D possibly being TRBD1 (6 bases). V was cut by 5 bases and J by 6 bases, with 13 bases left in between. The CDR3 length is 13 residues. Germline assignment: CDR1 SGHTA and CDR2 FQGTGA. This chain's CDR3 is CASSVLQGSEAFF. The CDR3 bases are TGTGCCAGCAGCGTCCTACAGGGCTCTGAAGCTTTCTTT. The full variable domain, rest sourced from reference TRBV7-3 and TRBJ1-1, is GAGVSQTPSNKVTEKGKYVELRCDPISGHTALYWYRQSLGQGPEFLIYFQGTGAADDSGLPNDRFFAVRPEGSVSTLKIQRTERGDSAVYLCASSVLQGSEAFFGQGTRLTVV.